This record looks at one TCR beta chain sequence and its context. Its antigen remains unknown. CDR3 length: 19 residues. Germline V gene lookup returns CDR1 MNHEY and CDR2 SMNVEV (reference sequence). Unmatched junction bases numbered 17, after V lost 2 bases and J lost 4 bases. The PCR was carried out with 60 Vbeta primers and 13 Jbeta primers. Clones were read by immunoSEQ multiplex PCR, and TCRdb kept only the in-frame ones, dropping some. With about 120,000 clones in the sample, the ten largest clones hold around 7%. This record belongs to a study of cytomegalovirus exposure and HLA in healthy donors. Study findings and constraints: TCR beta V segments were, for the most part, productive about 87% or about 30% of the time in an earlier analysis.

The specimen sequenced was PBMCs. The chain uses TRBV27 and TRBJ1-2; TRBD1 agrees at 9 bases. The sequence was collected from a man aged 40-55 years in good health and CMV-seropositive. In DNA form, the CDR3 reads TGTGCCAGCAGTTTAGCGGGGACAGGGTCGGGTCGGGGCTTCTATGGCTACACCTTC. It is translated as CASSLAGTGSGRGFYGYTF.